This entry lists 23 T cell receptor beta chains sequenced from one sample in a study of T cell responses to AZD1222 COVID-19 vaccine. The data were produced by immunoSEQ multiplex PCR, yet TCRdb's version contains in-frame clones alone and is incomplete. The sample has around 110,000 clones, roughly 85% seen once. The sample was peripheral blood, taken 28 days after the second AZD1222 dose. All receptors come from an adult who received the AZD1222 COVID-19 vaccine.

The CDR3 region is CASSPPSRLGNEQFF. The CDR3 DNA is TGTGCCAGCTCACCCCCATCAAGACTGGGCAATGAGCAGTTCTTC. V and J are TRBV18 and TRBJ2-1; D not certain. The V and J ends lost 3 bases and 6 bases respectively, with 15 bases between them. CDR1 is KGHSH, CDR2 LQKENI, per germline. This CDR3 is 15 amino acids long.

V usage is TRBV5-1 and J usage is TRBJ2-3, with TRBD2 matching 11 bases. This CDR3 contains 19 residues. Germline loops: CDR1 SGHRS, CDR2 YFSETQ. Trimming at V came to 0 bases and at J to 2 bases, leaving 11 bases not matched to a gene. CDR3: CASSLGLVAGGLNTDTQYF. The CDR3 DNA is TGCGCCAGCAGCTTGGGACTGGTAGCGGGGGGGCTCAACACAGATACGCAGTATTTT.

The chain uses TRBV5-4 and TRBJ2-3; 8 nucleotides align to TRBD2. Germline CDR1 SGHNT, CDR2 YYREEE (reference sequence). V dropped 3 bases and J dropped 0; count of bases not matched to a gene: 0. This CDR3 is built from 14 residues. The CDR3 region has the DNA TGTGCCAGCAGCTCTAGCGGGAGCACAGATACGCAGTATTTT. It translates to CASSSSGSTDTQYF.

The chain recombines TRBV9 with TRBJ1-4; TRBD1 agrees at 7 bases. The CDR3 is 17 residues long. Germline V CDR1 and CDR2: SGDLS, YYNGEE. J was trimmed by 8 bases and V by 0 bases; bases with no gene match: 13. The DNA of the CDR3 is TGTGCCAGCAGCGTAGGGGGGACAGTCCGTGGCACGGAAAAACTGTTTTTT. Residues: CASSVGGTVRGTEKLFF.

The chain carries TRBV6-5 and TRBJ2-3; D is uncertain. Germline lookup yields CDR1 MNHEY and CDR2 SVGAGI. V gave up 3 bases and J gave up 2 bases, with 9 bases separating them. The CDR3 length is 14 residues. The CDR3 spells CASSYTADTDTQYF. CDR3 in DNA: TGTGCCAGCAGTTATACGGCAGACACAGATACGCAGTATTTT.

The rearrangement joins TRBV19 to TRBJ1-1; D is unclear. Germline V gene sequence: CDR1 LNHDA, CDR2 SQIVND (reference sequence). V was trimmed by 9 bases and J by 7 bases, leaving 15 bases between them. This CDR3 is built from 12 residues. In DNA, the CDR3 is TGTGCCAGCCACCGGGCCGGGGATGAAGCTTTCTTT. This gives the protein CASHRAGDEAFF.

V and J are TRBV5-1 and TRBJ1-2; D remains ambiguous. There are 15 residues in the CDR3. CDR1 is SGHRS and CDR2 is YFSETQ in the germline V gene. Between the trimmed V and J ends, which lost 0 bases and 8 bases, there was a span of 17 bases. The CDR3 loop reads CASSLDRPLREGYTF. CDR3 sequence (DNA): TGCGCCAGCAGCTTGGACAGACCACTCCGAGAAGGCTACACCTTC. Together with reference TRBV5-1 and TRBJ1-2, the CDR3 gives the full variable domain: KAGVTQTPRYLIKTRGQQVTLSCSPISGHRSVSWYQQTPGQGLQFLFEYFSETQRNKGNFPGRFSGRQFSNSRSEMNVSTLELGDSALYLCASSLDRPLREGYTFGSGTRLTVV.

The V gene is TRBV6-1, the J gene TRBJ2-3; no clear D. The germline V gene encodes CDR1 MNHNS and CDR2 SASEGT. CDR3 length: 17 amino acids. Between the trimmed V and J ends, which lost 0 bases and 0 bases, there was a span of 13 bases. In DNA, the CDR3 is TGTGCCAGCAGTGAAGCGAGGAGCTCCTCTAGCACAGATACGCAGTATTTT. It specifies CASSEARSSSSTDTQYF.

The genes are TRBV3-1 (or the pseudogene TRBV3-2) and TRBJ1-6, with D possibly being TRBD1 (6 bases). V dropped 8 bases and J dropped 6 bases, with 14 bases sitting between them. This CDR3 comprises 14 residues. The germline CDR1 and CDR2 sequences are LGHDT and YNNKEL (reference sequence). CDR3: CASRGGGGNSPLHF. The CDR3 nucleotides read TGTGCCAGCCGGGGAGGAGGGGGTAATTCACCCCTCCACTTT.

The chain combines TRBV4-1 with TRBJ2-7, with D tentatively TRBD1 (6 bases). The CDR3 contains 14 residues. In germline, CDR1 is MGHRA, CDR2 YSYEKL. Trimming cost V 3 bases and J 2 bases, with 11 bases left between them. The CDR3 bases are TGCGCCAGCAGCCATCCGGACAGAGCCTACGAGCAGTACTTC. Translating gives CASSHPDRAYEQYF.

V is TRBV19 and J is TRBJ1-1, with D possibly TRBD1 on 5 matching bases. The length of the CDR3 is 13 residues. Germline CDR1 reads LNHDA; CDR2 reads SQIVND (reference sequence). The V end lost 2 bases, the J end lost 3 bases, and 7 bases lay between the germline ends. The CDR3 DNA reads as TGTGCCAGTAGTATATGGGGGGACACTGAAGCTTTCTTT. It specifies CASSIWGDTEAFF.

V and J are TRBV7-2 and TRBJ1-4; D gene uncertain. CDR1 is SGHTA and CDR2 is FQGNSA in the germline V gene. V lost 1 base, J lost 3 bases, and 12 bases lay in between. The CDR3 is 16 amino acids. This chain's CDR3 is CASSLEYRQANEKLFF. Written as DNA, the CDR3 is TGTGCCAGCAGCTTAGAATATAGGCAAGCTAATGAAAAACTGTTTTTT.

J is TRBJ2-1 and V is TRBV11-3; possible D gene TRBD2, 6 bases. Per germline, CDR1 SGHNT and CDR2 YENEEA. The CDR3 runs 14 residues. The V end lost 1 base, the J end lost 9 bases, and 13 bases lay between the germline ends. Here the CDR3 DNA reads TGTGCCAGCAGCTTAGGGGGGACTGCGGGTGAGCAGTTCTTC. Protein: CASSLGGTAGEQFF.

This clone was observed a few times. The gene calls are TRBV19 and TRBJ2-7; TRBD1 matches 8 bases. Unmatched junction bases numbered 2, after V lost 6 bases and J lost 1 base. Germline V gene sequence: CDR1 LNHDA, CDR2 SQIVND (reference sequence). This CDR3 contains 13 residues. This chain's CDR3 is CASRGQGSYEQYF. The CDR3 DNA follows: TGTGCCAGTAGAGGACAGGGTTCCTACGAGCAGTACTTC.

This clone was recorded a few times. This sequence joins TRBV7-8 and TRBJ1-2; tentative D call: TRBD1 (5 bases). V lost 1 base, J lost 0 bases, and 24 bases lay in between. This CDR3 has 20 amino acids. CDR1 and CDR2 from the germline V gene are SGHVS and FQNEAQ. The CDR3 sequence is CASSLEFLLAGYTANYGYTF. CDR3 coding DNA: TGTGCCAGCAGCTTAGAGTTTTTGTTGGCAGGGTACACAGCTAACTATGGCTACACCTTC. Full variable domain (missing parts from reference TRBV7-8 and TRBJ1-2): GAGVSQSPRYKVAKRGQDVALRCDPISGHVSLFWYQQALGQGPEFLTYFQNEAQLDKSGLPSDRFFAERPEGSVSTLKIQRTQQEDSAVYLCASSLEFLLAGYTANYGYTFGSGTRLTVV.

Turning to this clone: The same CDR3 arises from other DNA sequences in this sample as well. The J gene is TRBJ2-7, the V gene TRBV3-1 (or the pseudogene TRBV3-2); D is unclear. The V and J ends lost 1 base and 2 bases respectively, with 3 bases between them. This CDR3 contains 12 residues. Germline V gene sequence: CDR1 LGHDT, CDR2 YNNKEL (reference sequence). The CDR3 nucleotides are TGTGCCAGCAGCCAAGGGGCCTACGAGCAGTACTTC. This codes for CASSQGAYEQYF.

The chain employs TRBV9 and TRBJ2-7, with D possibly being TRBD1 or TRBD2 (5 bases each). This CDR3 has 14 amino acids. Trimming removed 3 bases from V and 3 bases from J, with 13 bases in between. The germline V gene has CDR1 SGDLS and CDR2 YYNGEE. This CDR3 is CASSATGTLYEQYF. The CDR3 region has the DNA TGTGCCAGCAGCGCAACCGGGACCCTCTACGAGCAGTACTTC.

Only one count was recorded for this clone. The chain combines TRBV6-5 with TRBJ2-7, with 8 bases that match TRBD1. The CDR3 is made up of 13 amino acids. The germline CDR1 and CDR2 sequences are MNHEY and SVGAGI. Losses at the gene ends were 7 bases for V and 6 bases for J; bases not matched to a gene: 8. DNA for the CDR3: TGTGCCAGCACTCAGGGGGCAGAAGGCGAGCAGTACTTC. This gives the protein CASTQGAEGEQYF.

The V gene is TRBV27, the J gene TRBJ2-7, with D perhaps TRBD2 (7 bases). Germline loops: CDR1 MNHEY, CDR2 SMNVEV (reference sequence). V shed 4 bases and J shed 6 bases, with 13 bases lying between them. This CDR3 has 13 amino acids. CDR3 amino acids: CASSWGGAVEQYF. DNA for the CDR3: TGTGCCAGCAGTTGGGGGGGGGCAGTCGAGCAGTACTTC.

The CDR3 bases are TGTGCCTGGGGAACAGAGTACACCGGGGAGCTGTTTTTT. Translating gives CAWGTEYTGELFF. The chain recombines TRBV30 with TRBJ2-2, with unresolved D. Germline V gives CDR1 GTSNPN, CDR2 SVGIG (reference sequence). The V and J ends lost 5 bases and 3 bases respectively, with 10 bases between them. The CDR3 extends over 13 amino acids.

This chain joins TRBV10-1 and TRBJ2-1; 8 bases are shared with TRBD1. This CDR3 region has 13 residues. The V segment lost 7 bases and the J segment 6 bases; nucleotides outside the gene matches: 5. Germline CDR1 WNHNN, CDR2 SYGVQD (reference sequence). The CDR3 nucleotides are TGCGCCAGCACGGCGGGACAGGTCAATGAGCAGTTCTTC. It specifies CASTAGQVNEQFF.

The rearrangement joins TRBV13 to TRBJ2-1; TRBD1 might be the D (6 bases). The CDR3 is 12 amino acids. CDR1 and CDR2 from the germline V gene are PRHDT and FYEKMQ (reference sequence). Trimming stripped 5 bases from V and 5 bases from J, with 7 bases between. The CDR3 reads CASSDRNNEQFF. As DNA, the CDR3 is TGTGCCAGCAGCGACAGGAACAATGAGCAGTTCTTC. The full variable domain, with the rest looked up from reference TRBV13 and TRBJ2-1, is AAGVIQSPRHLIKEKRETATLKCYPIPRHDTVYWYQQGPGQDPQFLISFYEKMQSDKGSIPDRFSAQQFSDYHSELNMSSLELGDSALYFCASSDRNNEQFFGPGTRLTVL.

This chain uses TRBV12-3 or TRBV12-4 with TRBJ1-3, with a weak D call TRBD1 (6 bases). CDR3 size: 13 residues. V lost 9 bases and J 2 bases, leaving 11 bases between the germline ends. The CDR3 DNA sequence: TGTGCCAGTTACACAGGGCCTGGAAACACCATATATTTT. Encoded protein: CASYTGPGNTIYF.